The 14 T cell receptor beta chains given below trace back to one sample, sequenced in a study of blood T cells in healthy people across ages. The authors ran a second PCR of roughly 7 to 11 cycles using a sample-barcoded 5' primer and a J-beta primer mix. TCRdb called the 5' RACE reads again in MiXCR, with one record for every CDR3 protein. The top ten clones hold about 2.1% of a sample with about 1.8 million distinct CDR3 sequences, roughly 50% of them seen once. Sequencing was done on a sample of blood. These receptors were obtained from a woman between 35 and 50 years old in good health.

This clonotype was picked up one time. The chain links TRBV11-1 to TRBJ2-7, with D uncertain. Germline loops: CDR1 SGHAT, CDR2 FQDESV (reference sequence). There are 12 residues in the CDR3. The V end was cut by 7 bases, the J end by 2 bases, with 9 bases between. As DNA, the CDR3 is TGTGCCAGCAACTCCGACACCTACGAGCAGTACTTC. Translating it yields CASNSDTYEQYF.

A single count supports this clonotype. V and J are TRBV28 and TRBJ2-4; D is uncertain. The CDR3 is 14 residues long. Per the germline V gene, CDR1 is MDHEN and CDR2 is SYDVKM. Trimming shortened V by 8 bases and J by 0 bases, and 11 bases separated the two germline ends. The CDR3: CASGGSRAKNIQYF. CDR3 DNA: TGTGCCAGCGGCGGTAGCAGAGCCAAAAACATTCAGTACTTC.

The sample holds a few counts of this clonotype. The CDR3, as DNA: TGCAGCGTTGAAGAGTCCACGGCACCCCAGTACTTC. It codes for CSVEESTAPQYF. The chain combines TRBV29-1 with TRBJ2-5, with D hard to call. CDR1 is SQVTM, CDR2 ANQGSEA, per germline. The CDR3 sequence is 12 residues long. Trimming shortened V by 0 bases and J by 9 bases, and 11 bases separated the two germline ends.

A few counts support this clonotype. This rearrangement joins TRBV12-3 or TRBV12-4 to TRBJ2-7; D possibly matches TRBD1 or TRBD2 (5 bases each). The length of the CDR3 is 17 residues. Trimming shortened V by 3 bases and J by 3 bases, and 21 bases separated the two germline ends. CDR3: CASSFMGTGTWGYEQYF. As DNA, the CDR3 is TGTGCCAGCAGTTTTATGGGTACCGGGACCTGGGGCTACGAGCAGTACTTC.

The chain uses TRBV11-3 and TRBJ2-3; D unclear. CDR3 size: 13 residues. Germline CDR1 SGHNT, CDR2 YENEEA. V lost 1 base and J 8 bases, leaving 10 bases between the germline ends. CDR3 nucleotides: TGTGCCAGCAGCTTAGCTCCCGGCCTTACGCAGTATTTT. This gives the protein CASSLAPGLTQYF. Combining the CDR3 with reference TRBV11-3 and TRBJ2-3 gives the whole variable domain EAGVVQSPRYKIIEKKQPVAFWCNPISGHNTLYWYLQNLGQGPELLIRYENEEAVDDSQLPKDRFSAERLKGVDSTLKIQPAELGDSAVYLCASSLAPGLTQYFGPGTRLTVL.

This chain joins TRBV7-2 and TRBJ2-3; D tentatively reads TRBD1 or TRBD2 (5 bases each). Germline V gene sequence: CDR1 SGHTA, CDR2 FQGNSA. Trimming pared 1 base from V and 2 bases from J, leaving 13 bases between. The CDR3 length is 16 residues. The CDR3 DNA follows: TGTGCCAGCAGCTTAGGGGACCACGGGCACACAGATACGCAGTATTTT. Its translation is CASSLGDHGHTDTQYF.

There are a few counts of this clonotype. The rearrangement uses TRBV29-1 and TRBJ2-1; TRBD1 aligns across 8 bases. CDR1 is SQVTM and CDR2 is ANQGSEA in the germline V gene. V shed 7 bases and J 7 bases; nucleotides not matched to a gene: 15. This CDR3 is 15 amino acids long. The CDR3 DNA reads as TGCAGCGCCATCATAGGCAGGGGGCTCCGAAATGAGCAGTTCTTC. This gives the protein CSAIIGRGLRNEQFF.

This clonotype showed up many times. The chain combines TRBV9 with TRBJ2-5, with TRBD2 matching over 13 bases. Trimming cost V 4 bases and J 3 bases; bases outside gene matches: 6. From germline, CDR1 is SGDLS and CDR2 YYNGEE. There are 16 residues in the CDR3. The CDR3 DNA is TGTGCCAGCAGCCCCCCCGGACTAGCGGGGGAAGAGACCCAGTACTTC. It yields the protein CASSPPGLAGEETQYF. The entire variable domain, with the rest obtained from reference TRBV9 and TRBJ2-5, is as follows: DSGVTQTPKHLITATGQRVTLRCSPRSGDLSVYWYQQSLDQGLQFLIQYYNGEERAKGNILERFSAQQFPDLHSELNLSSLELGDSALYFCASSPPGLAGEETQYFGPGTRLLVL.

V usage is TRBV7-2 and J usage is TRBJ2-1; 7 bases align to TRBD2. Germline V gene data show CDR1 as SGHTA and CDR2 as FQGNSA. The length of the CDR3 is 16 residues. With V trimmed by 5 bases and J by 4 bases, 11 bases remained unmatched. Written as DNA, the CDR3 is TGTGCCAGCAGCCCCCGGGCGGGGGACTTATACAATGAGCAGTTCTTC. Translated, it gives CASSPRAGDLYNEQFF.

The chain employs TRBV12-3 or TRBV12-4 and TRBJ2-1; D unresolved. Trimming removed 5 bases at V and 9 bases at J, with 14 bases between. This CDR3 is 13 amino acids long. The CDR3 protein is CASSPPAGSEQFF. For the CDR3, the DNA is TGTGCCAGCAGTCCCCCGGCAGGCAGTGAGCAGTTCTTC.

The chain has TRBV28 and TRBJ2-4; TRBD1 matches 8 bases. The assigned J gene may be wrong: the sequence end matches TRBJ2-7 better. This CDR3 is built from 15 residues. The germline CDR1 and CDR2 sequences are MDHEN and SYDVKM. The CDR3 here is CATADGGTGRYEQYF. Here the CDR3 DNA reads TGTGCCACCGCCGACGGTGGGACAGGCCGCTACGAGCAGTACTTC.

The rearrangement links TRBV28 to TRBJ2-3; D is unresolved. Germline V gene sequence: CDR1 MDHEN, CDR2 SYDVKM. The CDR3 covers 14 residues. Trimming removed 11 bases from V and 0 bases from J, with 15 bases in between. This chain's CDR3 is CAAAPQLSTDTQYF. Here the CDR3 DNA reads TGTGCCGCAGCCCCCCAGCTTAGCACAGATACGCAGTATTTT.

The V gene is TRBV11-1, the J gene TRBJ2-1, with 15 positions matching TRBD2. CDR1 is SGHAT, CDR2 FQDESV, per germline (reference sequence). The CDR3 has 21 amino acids. The ends lost 0 bases at V and 0 bases at J; junction bases unmatched: 9. The CDR3 DNA reads as TGTGCCAGCAGCTTAGCACGGGGACTAGCGGGGGGCGACAGCTCCTACAATGAGCAGTTCTTC. This gives the protein CASSLARGLAGGDSSYNEQFF.

This clonotype was detected only once. The V call is TRBV29-1, the J call TRBJ1-1; the D gene is possibly TRBD1 (5 bases). CDR3 length equals 11 residues. Germline values: CDR1 SQVTM, CDR2 ANQGSEA. The ends were cut back, 6 bases at V and 6 bases at J, with 11 bases in the middle. CDR3 nucleotide sequence: TGCAGCGTCTCGACAGCGTCTGAAGCTTTCTTT. Its protein product is CSVSTASEAFF.